One sample yielded the 9 T cell receptor beta chains listed below, sequenced in a study of shared clonotypes between healthy human individuals. Measured with immunoSEQ multiplex PCR; TCRdb has only the in-frame clones, and not every one. This table holds approximately 980,000 clones, 60% to 85% found once. The source material was memory CD4+ T cells sorted from blood. Documented subset: CD45RA-negative fraction. These receptors originate from a man aged 18 to 30 in good health.

The rearrangement joins TRBV7-9 to TRBJ2-1, with D perhaps matching TRBD2 (5 bases). CDR3 length: 16 residues. CDR1 and CDR2 from the germline V gene are SEHNR and FQNEAQ (reference sequence). The V and J ends lost 4 bases and 4 bases respectively, with 17 bases between them. CDR3 in amino acids: CASSSQAASSYNEQFF. Written as DNA, the CDR3 is TGTGCCAGCAGCTCTCAAGCGGCATCTTCTTACAATGAGCAGTTCTTC.

The J gene is TRBJ2-1, the V gene TRBV2; D gene ambiguous. Germline V gene sequence: CDR1 SNHLY, CDR2 FYNNEI. The ends were cut back, 0 bases at V and 3 bases at J, with 3 bases in the middle. This CDR3 contains 13 residues. The CDR3 loop reads CASSEADYNEQFF. In DNA form, the CDR3 reads TGTGCCAGCAGTGAAGCAGACTACAATGAGCAGTTCTTC. Combining the CDR3 with reference TRBV2 and TRBJ2-1 gives the whole variable domain EPEVTQTPSHQVTQMGQEVILRCVPISNHLYFYWYRQILGQKVEFLVSFYNNEISEKSEIFDDQFSVERPDGSNFTLKIRSTKLEDSAMYFCASSEADYNEQFFGPGTRLTVL.

This CDR3 reads CASKVTGKRATNEKLFF. CDR3 nucleotide sequence: TGTGCCAGTAAGGTGACAGGGAAACGCGCAACTAATGAAAAACTGTTTTTT. The chain carries TRBV19 and TRBJ1-4; 7 positions agree with TRBD1. Germline V lookup: CDR1 LNHDA, CDR2 SQIVND (reference sequence). The V and J ends lost 7 bases and 0 bases, in that order; junction bases with no gene match: 11. The CDR3 length is 17 residues.

In this sample, this clone turned up once. The chain employs TRBV20-1 and TRBJ2-7; D is ambiguous. The end of the DNA is better explained by TRBJ2-5, so the J call may be wrong. CDR3 size: 11 residues. Germline CDR1 and CDR2: DFQATT and SNEGSKA (reference sequence). The DNA for the CDR3 is TGCAGTGCTAGTCAGCAAGAGACCCAGTACTTC. Amino acids: CSASQQETQYF.

The table lists this clone with a few counts. The CDR3 loop is CASRGTGRNSPLHF. CDR3 nucleotides: TGTGCCAGCAGGGGGACAGGGAGAAATTCACCCCTCCACTTT. The chain carries TRBV2 and TRBJ1-6; 9 bases agree with TRBD1. From germline, CDR1 is SNHLY and CDR2 FYNNEI. This CDR3 contains 14 residues. With 6 bases clipped from V and 7 bases from J, the junction kept 4 bases outside the gene matches.

This chain joins TRBV5-1 and TRBJ2-1; no definite D call. The CDR3 extends over 15 amino acids. The germline CDR1 and CDR2 sequences are SGHRS and YFSETQ. Trimming cost V 0 bases and J 9 bases, with 16 bases left between them. The CDR3 protein is CASSLAMGKASEQFF. The CDR3 bases are TGCGCCAGCAGCTTGGCCATGGGAAAGGCCAGTGAGCAGTTCTTC.

As for this clone: The same CDR3 is also encoded by other DNA sequences in this sample. The gene calls are TRBV5-1 and TRBJ2-7, with 16 bases identical to TRBD2. J lost 1 base, V lost 4 bases, and 2 bases had no gene match. Germline V gene sequence: CDR1 SGHRS, CDR2 YFSETQ. The CDR3 is 16 amino acids. The CDR3 DNA sequence: TGCGCCAGCAGCCTGGGACTAGCGGGAGGGTCCTACGAGCAGTACTTC. Encoded protein: CASSLGLAGGSYEQYF.

V is TRBV9 and J is TRBJ2-3; a weak D match, TRBD2 (6 bases). The V end lost 0 bases, the J end lost 2 bases, and 13 bases lay between the germline ends. Germline V gene lookup returns CDR1 SGDLS and CDR2 YYNGEE. This CDR3 is 16 amino acids long. The CDR3 sequence is CASSVGISGLTDTQYF. The CDR3 DNA sequence: TGTGCCAGCAGCGTAGGAATTAGCGGTCTCACAGATACGCAGTATTTT.

This rearrangement joins TRBV5-4 to TRBJ2-7, with unresolved D. Germline loops: CDR1 SGHNT, CDR2 YYREEE (reference sequence). This CDR3 contains 13 residues. V lost 4 bases, J lost 5 bases, and 13 bases lay in between. CDR3 sequence: CASSLLPSDEQYF. The CDR3, as DNA: TGTGCCAGCAGCCTCCTCCCGAGCGACGAGCAGTACTTC.